Reported below is one TCR beta chain. Its antigen remains unknown. This sample was included in a study of cytomegalovirus exposure and HLA in healthy donors. Overall study context: A prior study identified some 100 million unique TCR beta sequences from about 179 million T cells. Study-level points and caveats: V- and J-gene trimming in TCR beta was tied to a missense DCLRE1C variant by an analysis performed later.

Germline CDR1 KGHSH, CDR2 LQKENI. This CDR3 has 14 residues. V trimming: 7 bases; J trimming: 0 bases; junction bases outside the gene matches: 4. The PCR had 60 Vbeta and 13 Jbeta primers. TCRdb's copy holds only in-frame clones and misses some; the assay was immunoSEQ multiplex PCR. Seen here are 75,000 to 100,000 clones, approximately 74% observed once, and the top ten hold 2.5% to 3.5%. J is TRBJ2-3 and V is TRBV18; 7 bases agree with TRBD1. This clonotype was sampled from a female donor in good health and CMV-seropositive. Sequenced material: PBMCs. The CDR3 DNA reads as TGTGCCAGCTGTACGGGACAGAGCACAGATACGCAGTATTTT. Amino acids: CASCTGQSTDTQYF.